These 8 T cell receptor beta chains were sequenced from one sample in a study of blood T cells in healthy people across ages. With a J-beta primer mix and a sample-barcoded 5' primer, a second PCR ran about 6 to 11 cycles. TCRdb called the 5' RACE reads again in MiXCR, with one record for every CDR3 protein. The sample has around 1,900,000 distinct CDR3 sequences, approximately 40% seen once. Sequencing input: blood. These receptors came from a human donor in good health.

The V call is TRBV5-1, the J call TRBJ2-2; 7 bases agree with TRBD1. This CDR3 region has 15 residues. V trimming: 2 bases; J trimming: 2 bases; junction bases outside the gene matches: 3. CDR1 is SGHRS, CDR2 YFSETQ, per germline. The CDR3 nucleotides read TGCGCCAGCAGCTTTACAGGGGTCAACACCGGGGAGCTGTTTTTT. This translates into CASSFTGVNTGELFF.

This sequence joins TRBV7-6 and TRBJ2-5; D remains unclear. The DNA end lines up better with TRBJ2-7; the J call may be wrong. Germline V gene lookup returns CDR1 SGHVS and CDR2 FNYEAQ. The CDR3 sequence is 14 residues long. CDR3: CASSLSRNHYEQYF. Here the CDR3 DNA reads TGTGCCAGCAGCTTAAGCCGGAACCACTACGAGCAGTACTTC.

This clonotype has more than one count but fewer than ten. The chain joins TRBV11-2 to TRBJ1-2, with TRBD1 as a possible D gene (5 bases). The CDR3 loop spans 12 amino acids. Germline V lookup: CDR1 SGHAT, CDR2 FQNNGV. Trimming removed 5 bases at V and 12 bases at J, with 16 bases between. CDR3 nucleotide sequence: TGTGCCAGCAGCCCCGGAGGGGTTCGGGACACCTTC. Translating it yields CASSPGGVRDTF. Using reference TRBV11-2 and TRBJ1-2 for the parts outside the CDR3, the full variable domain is EAGVAQSPRYKIIEKRQSVAFWCNPISGHATLYWYQQILGQGPKLLIQFQNNGVVDDSQLPKDRFSAERLKGVDSTLKIQPAKLEDSAVYLCASSPGGVRDTFGSGTRLTVV.

For the CDR3, the DNA is TGCAGCGTTGGCGCAGGGAATAGCAATCAGCCCCAGCATTTT. Translated: CSVGAGNSNQPQHF. V usage is TRBV29-1 and J usage is TRBJ1-5; D might be TRBD1 (5 bases). Trimming took off 4 bases at V and 0 bases at J, with 10 bases between the two ends. Germline values: CDR1 SQVTM, CDR2 ANQGSEA. The CDR3 consists of 14 residues.

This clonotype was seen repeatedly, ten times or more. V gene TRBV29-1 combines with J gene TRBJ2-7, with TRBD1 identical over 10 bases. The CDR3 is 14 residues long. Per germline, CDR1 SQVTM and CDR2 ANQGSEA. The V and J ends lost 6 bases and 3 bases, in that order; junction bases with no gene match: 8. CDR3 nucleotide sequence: TGCAGCGTCGCGGGACAGGGGCGCCTCTACGAGCAGTACTTC. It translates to CSVAGQGRLYEQYF.

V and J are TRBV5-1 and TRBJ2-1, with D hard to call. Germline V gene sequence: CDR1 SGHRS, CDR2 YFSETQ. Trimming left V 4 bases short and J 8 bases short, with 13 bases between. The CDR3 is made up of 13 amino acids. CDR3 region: CASSLAIGDEQFF. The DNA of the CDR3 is TGCGCCAGCAGCCTGGCGATAGGCGATGAGCAGTTCTTC.

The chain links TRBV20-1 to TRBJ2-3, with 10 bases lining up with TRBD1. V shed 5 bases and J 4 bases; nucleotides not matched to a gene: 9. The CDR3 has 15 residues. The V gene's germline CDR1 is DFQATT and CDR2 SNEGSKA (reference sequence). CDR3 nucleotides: TGCAGTGCTCCTTGGACAGGGGGGAGCGCAGATACGCAGTATTTT. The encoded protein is CSAPWTGGSADTQYF.

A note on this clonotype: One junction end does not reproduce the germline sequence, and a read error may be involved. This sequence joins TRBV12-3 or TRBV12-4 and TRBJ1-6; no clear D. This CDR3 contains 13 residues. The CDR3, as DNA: TGTGCCAGCGGTTTCCTCTACAATTCACCCCTCCACTTT. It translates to CASGFLYNSPLHF.